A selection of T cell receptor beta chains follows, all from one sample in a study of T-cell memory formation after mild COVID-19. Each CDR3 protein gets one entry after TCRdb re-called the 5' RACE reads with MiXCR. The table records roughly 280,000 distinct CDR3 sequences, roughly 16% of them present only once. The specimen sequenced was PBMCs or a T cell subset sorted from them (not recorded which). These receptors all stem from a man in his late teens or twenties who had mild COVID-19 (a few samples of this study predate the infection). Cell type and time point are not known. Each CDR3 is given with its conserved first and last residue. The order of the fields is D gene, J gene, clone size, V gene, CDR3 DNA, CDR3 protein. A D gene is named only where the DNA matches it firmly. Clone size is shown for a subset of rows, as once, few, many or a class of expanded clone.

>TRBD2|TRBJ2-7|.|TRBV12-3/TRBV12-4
TGTGCCAGCAGTCAGACTAGCGGGGGGGCCTACGAGCAGTACTTC
CASSQTSGGAYEQYF
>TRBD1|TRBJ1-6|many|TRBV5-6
TGTGCCAGCAGCCGGTACGGGACAGGCGAATCACCCCTCCACTTT
CASSRYGTGESPLHF
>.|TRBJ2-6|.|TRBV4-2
TGTGCCAGCAGCCAAGATGAATCCGGAGGGGCCAACGTCCTGACTTTC
CASSQDESGGANVLTF
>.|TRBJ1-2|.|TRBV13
TGTGCCAGCAGCTCAGGGGCCACAACTAACTATGGCTACACCTTC
CASSSGATTNYGYTF
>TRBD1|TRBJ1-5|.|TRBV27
TGTGCCAGCAGCACCGGGACAGGGGGCCAGCCCCAGCATTTT
CASSTGTGGQPQHF
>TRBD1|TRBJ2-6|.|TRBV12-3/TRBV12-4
TGTGCCAGCAGGGGGACAGAAGGTTACGCCTCCGGGGCCAACGTCCTGACTTTC
CASRGTEGYASGANVLTF
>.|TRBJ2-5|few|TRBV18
TGTGCCAGCTCACCTCCCTCCGAGGAGACCCAGTACTTC
CASSPPSEETQYF
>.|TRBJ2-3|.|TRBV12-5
TGTGCTAGTGGTCCGGACAGCTTAGATACGCAGTATTTT
CASGPDSLDTQYF
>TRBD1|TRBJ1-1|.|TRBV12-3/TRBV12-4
TGTGCCAGCAGTCCCGGGACAGGAGTGAACACTGAAGCTTTCTTT
CASSPGTGVNTEAFF
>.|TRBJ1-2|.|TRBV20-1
TGCAGTGCTAGTACAGGGAGCAATGGCTACACCTTC
CSASTGSNGYTF
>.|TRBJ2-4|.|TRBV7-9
TGTGCCAGCAGCTCACCTCTCCCATACTTC
CASSSPLPYF
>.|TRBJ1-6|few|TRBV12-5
TGTGCTAGTGGTTTGGAGACAGGTTCACCCCTCCACTTT
CASGLETGSPLHF
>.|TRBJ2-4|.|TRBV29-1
TGCAGCGTTCGGGGAGCCAAAAACATTCAGTACTTC
CSVRGAKNIQYF
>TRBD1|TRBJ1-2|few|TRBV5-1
TGCGCCAGCAGCCCCGGACAGGGGGGAAATGGCTACACCTTC
CASSPGQGGNGYTF
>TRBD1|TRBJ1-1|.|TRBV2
TGTGCCACCCGGGGACAGCCGAACACTGAAGCTTTCTTT
CATRGQPNTEAFF
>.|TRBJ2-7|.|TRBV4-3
TGCGCCAGCAGCCAAGACCCGGGACTCTCCTACGAGCAGTACTTC
CASSQDPGLSYEQYF
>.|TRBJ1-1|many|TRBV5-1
TGCGCCAGCAGCTTGGTTGGGGGCGATTACACTGAAGCTTTCTTT
CASSLVGGDYTEAFF
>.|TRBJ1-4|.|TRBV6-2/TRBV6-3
TGTGCCAGCACCCCCCAGAAGATCGCCTGGGCTAATGAAAAACTGTTTTTT
CASTPQKIAWANEKLFF
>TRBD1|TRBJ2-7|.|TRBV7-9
TGTGCCAGCAGCTTAGCATACAGGGGGGCCTACGAGCAGTACTTC
CASSLAYRGAYEQYF
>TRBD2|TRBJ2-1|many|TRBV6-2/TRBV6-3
TGTGCCAGCAGTTATGTTAGCGGGGACCTCTACAATGAGCAGTTCTTC
CASSYVSGDLYNEQFF
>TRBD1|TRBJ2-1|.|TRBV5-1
TGCGCCAGCAGCTTGGGCGACAGGGCAATCAACAATGAGCAGTTCTTC
CASSLGDRAINNEQFF
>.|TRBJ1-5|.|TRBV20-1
TGCAGTGCCTTAGGCGGGAATCAGCCCCAGCATTTT
CSALGGNQPQHF
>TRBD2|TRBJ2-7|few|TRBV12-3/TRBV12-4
TGTGCCAGCAGTTTTCAGCGGGAGTTTCACTACGAGCAGTACTTC
CASSFQREFHYEQYF
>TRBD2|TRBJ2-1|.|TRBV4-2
TGTGCCCGCAGCCAAGGATCGGACGGGGGGGCCTACAATGAGCAGTTCTTC
CARSQGSDGGAYNEQFF
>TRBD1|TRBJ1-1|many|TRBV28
TGTGCCAGCAGTTTACGACAGGGTTGGACTGAAGCTTTCTTT
CASSLRQGWTEAFF
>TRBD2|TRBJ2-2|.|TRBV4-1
TGCGCCAGCAGCCAAGTCGCGCGGGGGGTCACCGGGGAGCTGTTTTTT
CASSQVARGVTGELFF
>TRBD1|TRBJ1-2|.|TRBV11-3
TGTGCCAGCAGCCACACGGATGGGGACAGGGGCTTCGGCGGCTACACCTTC
CASSHTDGDRGFGGYTF
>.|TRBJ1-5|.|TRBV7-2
TGTGCCAGCAGCGCTCATTGGACGTCGGATCAGCCCCAGCATTTT
CASSAHWTSDQPQHF
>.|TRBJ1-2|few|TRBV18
TGTGCCAGCTCACCGGAATCAGCCTATGGCTACACCTTC
CASSPESAYGYTF
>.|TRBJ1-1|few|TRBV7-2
TGTGCCAGCAGCCCGGGACGGCTGAACACTGAAGCTTTCTTT
CASSPGRLNTEAFF
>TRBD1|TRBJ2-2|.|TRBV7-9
TGTGCCACCGGGCAGGGGGCCGGGGAGCTGTTTTTT
CATGQGAGELFF
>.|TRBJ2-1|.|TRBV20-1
TGCAGTGCTGCGCGGGCTACCACCCAGTACAATGAGCAGTTCTTC
CSAARATTQYNEQFF
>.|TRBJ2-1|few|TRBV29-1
TGCAGCGTTCCCTTGTCCGAGCAGTTCTTC
CSVPLSEQFF
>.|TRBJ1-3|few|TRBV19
TGTGCCAGTCCCTCTGGAAACACCATATATTTT
CASPSGNTIYF
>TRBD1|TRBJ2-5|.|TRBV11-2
TGTGCCAGCAGCTTAGACTTATCAGGGGGCGGATTGGGGACCCAGTACTTC
CASSLDLSGGGLGTQYF
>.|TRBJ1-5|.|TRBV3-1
TGTGCCAGCAGCCAGTTGGCAGGAGATCAGCCCCAGCATTTT
CASSQLAGDQPQHF
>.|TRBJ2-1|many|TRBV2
TGTGCCAGCAGTGACATAGCGGTCGAGTTGAATGAGCAGTTCTTC
CASSDIAVELNEQFF
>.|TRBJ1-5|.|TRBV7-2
TGTGCCAGCAGTCCAGGGCCGGGGGATCAGCCCCAGCATTTT
CASSPGPGDQPQHF
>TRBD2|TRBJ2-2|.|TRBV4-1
TGCGCCAGCAGCCAGCCGGCGGGGGGGAACACCGGGGAGCTGTTTTTT
CASSQPAGGNTGELFF
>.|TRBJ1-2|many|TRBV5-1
TGCGCCAGCAGCCATGGCGGAGAGCTCTATGGCTACACCTTC
CASSHGGELYGYTF
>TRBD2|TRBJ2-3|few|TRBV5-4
TGTGCCAGCAGCCGAAGGCTAGCGGTGACAGATACGCAGTATTTT
CASSRRLAVTDTQYF
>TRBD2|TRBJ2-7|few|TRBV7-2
TGTGCCAGCAGCGGAGTGACTAGCGGGGGGGCCTACGAGCAGTACTTC
CASSGVTSGGAYEQYF